Listed below are T cell receptor beta chains from one sample, sequenced in a study of Graves' ophthalmopathy and Graves' hyperthyroidism. From the multiplex PCR reads, TCRdb called clonotypes with MiXCR, one entry per CDR3 protein. Among 650,000 to 800,000 distinct CDR3 sequences listed, 35% to 50% were seen once. Material for sequencing was peripheral blood. The receptors were sampled from an adult man with Graves' ophthalmopathy. Both conserved end residues are part of each CDR3. A D gene is named only where the DNA matches it firmly. A row's size may be missing; if present it is once, few, many or a size class.

v_call	clone_size	j_call	d_call	cdr3_aa	cdr3_nt
TRBV7-9	.	TRBJ1-4	.	CASSLVSGLGHEKLFF	TGTGCCAGCAGCTTAGTTTCGGGGCTGGGGCACGAAAAACTGTTTTTT
TRBV9	.	TRBJ1-2	TRBD1	CASSVVDRGGYGYTF	TGTGCCAGCAGCGTAGTCGACAGGGGCGGCTATGGCTACACCTTC
TRBV4-1	.	TRBJ1-2	.	CASSQYSGADSHYGYTF	TGCGCCAGCAGCCAGTACTCAGGCGCGGACAGTCACTATGGCTACACCTTC
TRBV12-3/TRBV12-4	many	TRBJ2-2	.	CASSRNTGELFF	TGTGCCAGCAGTAGGAACACCGGGGAGCTGTTTTTT
TRBV7-2	once	TRBJ1-2	TRBD1	CASSQDRTGGLYGYTF	TGTGCCAGCAGCCAAGACAGGACAGGGGGCCTCTATGGCTACACCTTC
TRBV19	many	TRBJ1-3	.	CASSMGHSGNTIYF	TGTGCCAGTAGTATGGGACACTCTGGAAACACCATATATTTT
TRBV9	few	TRBJ1-3	.	CASSVEMGSGNTIYF	TGTGCCAGCAGCGTAGAGATGGGCTCTGGAAACACCATATATTTT
TRBV6-1	few	TRBJ2-5	TRBD2	CASELAGYETQYF	TGTGCCAGCGAACTAGCGGGGTATGAGACCCAGTACTTC
TRBV27	few	TRBJ1-1	TRBD1	CASGQGARMNTEAFF	TGTGCCAGCGGACAGGGGGCTCGGATGAACACTGAAGCTTTCTTT
TRBV20-1	.	TRBJ1-5	.	CSAISGAQETQHF	TGCAGTGCTATATCAGGGGCCCAAGAGACCCAGCATTTT
TRBV5-4	.	TRBJ1-1	.	CASSMPGGFYAEAFF	TGTGCCAGCAGCATGCCGGGGGGTTTTTATGCTGAAGCTTTCTTT
TRBV7-9	many	TRBJ1-5	.	CASSAGQLNQPQHF	TGTGCCAGCAGCGCCGGACAGCTCAATCAGCCCCAGCATTTT
TRBV24-1	.	TRBJ1-5	TRBD1	CATSGTGSNQPQHF	TGTGCCACCAGCGGGACAGGGAGCAATCAGCCCCAGCATTTT
TRBV2	many	TRBJ2-2	.	CASSATGLNTGELFF	TGTGCCAGCAGTGCAACAGGGTTGAACACCGGGGAGCTGTTTTTT
TRBV19	many	TRBJ1-5	.	CASSITGSNQPQHF	TGTGCCAGTAGCATTACGGGGTCTAATCAGCCCCAGCATTTT
TRBV6-1	.	TRBJ1-2	.	CASTKDSSYGYTF	TGTGCCAGCACCAAGGACAGCTCGTATGGCTACACCTTC
TRBV2	.	TRBJ2-2	TRBD2	CASSQDLGLAAAGELFF	TGTGCCAGCAGCCAAGATCTAGGACTAGCGGCAGCCGGGGAGCTGTTTTTT
TRBV6-1	.	TRBJ1-5	.	CASSPGQVGNQPQHF	TGTGCCAGCAGTCCCGGACAAGTGGGGAATCAGCCCCAGCATTTT
TRBV7-9	many	TRBJ1-5	TRBD1	CASSLVGTGGEGLSAQHF	TGTGCCAGCAGCTTAGTCGGGACAGGGGGCGAGGGGTTGTCGGCCCAGCATTTT
TRBV12-3/TRBV12-4	many	TRBJ1-1	.	CASRVGGRTEAFF	TGTGCCAGCAGGGTGGGAGGGAGGACTGAAGCTTTCTTT
TRBV12-3/TRBV12-4	.	TRBJ2-3	TRBD2	CASRSTSETDTQYF	TGTGCCAGCAGGTCGACTAGCGAGACAGATACGCAGTATTTT
TRBV7-2	many	TRBJ1-4	.	CASSLNYNEKLFF	TGTGCCAGCAGCTTAAACTATAATGAAAAACTGTTTTTT
TRBV25-1	.	TRBJ2-7	.	CAGLDSHEQYF	TGTGCCGGATTGGACAGCCACGAGCAGTACTTC
TRBV9	once	TRBJ1-2	TRBD1	CASRGQVWAGYTF	TGTGCCAGCAGGGGACAGGTTTGGGCTGGCTACACCTTC
TRBV6-5	few	TRBJ2-2	.	CASRSGTQNTGELFF	TGTGCCAGCAGGTCCGGGACACAGAACACCGGGGAGCTGTTTTTT
TRBV24-1	many	TRBJ1-5	.	CATSDSNQPQHF	TGTGCCACCAGTGATTCCAATCAGCCCCAGCATTTT
TRBV10-3	many	TRBJ2-5	.	CASSYGKREETQYF	TGTGCCAGCAGTTACGGGAAGCGGGAAGAGACCCAGTACTTC
TRBV19	.	TRBJ2-3	.	CASSIGGTADTQYF	TGTGCCAGTAGTATAGGTGGCACGGCAGATACGCAGTATTTT
TRBV12-3/TRBV12-4	many	TRBJ1-3	.	CASSRTGSSGNTIYF	TGTGCCAGCAGCCGGACGGGTAGCTCTGGAAACACCATATATTTT
TRBV7-8	many	TRBJ2-5	.	CASSSPGLQETQYF	TGTGCCAGCAGCTCACCGGGACTTCAAGAGACCCAGTACTTC
TRBV5-4	.	TRBJ1-5	.	CASRQTPGPKNQPQHF	TGTGCCAGCAGACAGACTCCGGGACCCAAGAATCAGCCCCAGCATTTT
TRBV5-1	.	TRBJ1-3	.	CASSFNTPGNTIYF	TGCGCCAGCAGCTTCAATACCCCTGGAAACACCATATATTTT
TRBV19	few	TRBJ2-2	.	CASSPFTGELFF	TGTGCCAGTAGTCCATTCACCGGGGAGCTGTTTTTT
TRBV5-4	many	TRBJ2-7	.	CASSFLEYEQYF	TGTGCCAGCAGCTTTTTGGAATACGAGCAGTACTTC
TRBV7-2	.	TRBJ1-6	.	CASSLATLSGSPLHF	TGTGCCAGCAGCTTAGCGACCCTTAGCGGTTCACCCCTCCACTTT
TRBV9	.	TRBJ1-3	.	CASKAGDSGNTMYF	TGTGCCAGCAAGGCGGGGGACTCTGGAAACACCATGTATTTT
TRBV20-1	many	TRBJ1-2	.	CSAWSLYGYTF	TGCAGTGCGTGGTCTCTCTATGGCTACACCTTC
TRBV12-3/TRBV12-4	many	TRBJ1-6	.	CASSLAGPSPLHF	TGTGCCAGCAGTTTAGCAGGCCCCTCGCCCCTCCACTTT
TRBV5-4	.	TRBJ1-2	.	CASSLQDGTYGYTF	TGTGCCAGCAGCCTTCAGGACGGAACCTATGGCTACACCTTC
TRBV25-1	.	TRBJ2-3	.	CASSSRGRSTDTQYF	TGTGCCAGCAGTTCCCGAGGCAGGAGCACAGATACGCAGTATTTT
TRBV10-3	.	TRBJ2-6	TRBD2	CAISALKREATGANVLTF	TGTGCCATCAGTGCCCTTAAGCGGGAGGCCACTGGGGCCAACGTCCTGACTTTC
TRBV7-8	.	TRBJ2-7	.	CASSFYICSARRVESYEQYF	.